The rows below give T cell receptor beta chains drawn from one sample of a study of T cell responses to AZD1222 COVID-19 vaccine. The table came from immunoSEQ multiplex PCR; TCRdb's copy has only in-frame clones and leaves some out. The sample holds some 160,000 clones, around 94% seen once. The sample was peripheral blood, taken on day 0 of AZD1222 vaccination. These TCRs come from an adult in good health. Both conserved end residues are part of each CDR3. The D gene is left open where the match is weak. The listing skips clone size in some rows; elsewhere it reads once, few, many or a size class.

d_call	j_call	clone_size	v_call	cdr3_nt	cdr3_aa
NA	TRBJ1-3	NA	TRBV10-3	TGTGCCATCAGTGGGGGTGGAAACACCATATATTTT	CAISGGGNTIYF
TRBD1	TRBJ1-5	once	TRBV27	TGTGCCAGCAGGGACAGGGGCGGACAGCCCCAGCATTTT	CASRDRGGQPQHF
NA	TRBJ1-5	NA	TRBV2	TGTGCCAGCGCGGGCAGTCGCAATCAGCCCCAGCATTTT	CASAGSRNQPQHF
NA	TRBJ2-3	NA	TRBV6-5	TGTGCCAGCAGGGTGGGCACAGAAGATACGCAGTATTTT	CASRVGTEDTQYF
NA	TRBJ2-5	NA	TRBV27	TGTGCCAGCAGTTTGAGTGCAGGTTTACGTGAAGAGACCCAGTACTTC	CASSLSAGLREETQYF
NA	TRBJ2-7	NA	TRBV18	TGTGCCAGCTCATCTAGCAACGAGCAGTACTTC	CASSSSNEQYF
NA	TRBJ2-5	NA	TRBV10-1	TGCGCCAGCAGTGGGGACCTCGGGGCCCAGTACTTC	CASSGDLGAQYF
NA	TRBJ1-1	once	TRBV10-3	TGTGCCATCAGTGAGGGGACTCGCGAAGCTTTCTTT	CAISEGTREAFF
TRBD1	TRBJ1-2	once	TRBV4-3	TGCGCCAGCAGCCAAGCGCAACCCCTGGGACAGTACGCCGGCTACACCTTC	CASSQAQPLGQYAGYTF
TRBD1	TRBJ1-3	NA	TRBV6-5	TGTGCCAGCAGTTACCTTCCTGGACAGGGGACCACCATATATTTT	CASSYLPGQGTTIYF
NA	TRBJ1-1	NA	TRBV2	TGTGCCAGCAGGCGCCGGGGCCAGAACACTGAAGCTTTCTTT	CASRRRGQNTEAFF
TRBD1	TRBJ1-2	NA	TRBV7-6	TGTGCCAGCAGCCCCCCTCTGAGAGGGGACAGGGGTTTTGGCTATGGCTACACCTTC	CASSPPLRGDRGFGYGYTF
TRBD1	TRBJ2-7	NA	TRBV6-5	TGTGCCAGCAGTCGACAGGGCAGGGAGCAGTACTTC	CASSRQGREQYF
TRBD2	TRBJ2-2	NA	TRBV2	TGTGCCAGCAGTAAAACGCTAGCGGACACCGGGGAGCTGTTTTTT	CASSKTLADTGELFF
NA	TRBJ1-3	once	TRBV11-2	TGTGCCAGCAGCTTCCTCATGGGGAGCTCTGGAAACACCATATATTTT	CASSFLMGSSGNTIYF
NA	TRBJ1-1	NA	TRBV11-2	TGTGCCAGCAGCCCCAGGACGGCAATTGAAGCTTTCTTT	CASSPRTAIEAFF
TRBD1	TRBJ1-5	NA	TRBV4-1	TGCGCCAGCAGCCAGAGGACAGGGGCAAATCAGCCCCAGCATTTT	CASSQRTGANQPQHF
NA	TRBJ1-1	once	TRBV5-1	TGCGCCAGCAGCTTGATGTTCGGGCAGGGACCCATGAACACTGAAGCTTTCTTT	CASSLMFGQGPMNTEAFF
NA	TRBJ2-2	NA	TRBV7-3	TGTGCCAGCAGCTTAACCAGGTTGGGGAACACCGGGGAGCTGTTTTTT	CASSLTRLGNTGELFF
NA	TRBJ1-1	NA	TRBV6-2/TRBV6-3	TGTGCCAGCAGTTCCTTCGACAGGGAAGCTTTCTTT	CASSSFDREAFF
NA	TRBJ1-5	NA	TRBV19	TGTGCCAGCTGCGACAGGCCAAATAGCAATCAGCCCCAGCATTTT	CASCDRPNSNQPQHF
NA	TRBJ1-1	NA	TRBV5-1	TGCGCCAGCAGCACCGGGACTGGGCAGAAAGCTTTCTTT	CASSTGTGQKAFF
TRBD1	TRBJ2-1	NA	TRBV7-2	TGTGCCAGCAGCGGACAGGGGGCGGGTGAGCAGTTCTTC	CASSGQGAGEQFF
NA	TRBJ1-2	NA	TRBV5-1	TGCGCCAGCAGCTTGGACCGCTTAGCTAACTATGGCTACACCTTC	CASSLDRLANYGYTF
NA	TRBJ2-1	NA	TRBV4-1	TGCGCCAGCAGCCAAGAAGGGGACGTCGCGGGACTCCTGAAAAGCTCCTACAATGAGCAGTTCTTC	CASSQEGDVAGLLKSSYNEQFF
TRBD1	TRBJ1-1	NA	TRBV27	TGTGCCAGCAGTTCAGGAACAGGGGGTGGAGGGTTCTTT	CASSSGTGGGGFF
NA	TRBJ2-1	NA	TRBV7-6	TGTGCCAGCAGCTTAGACTACCGGGAGAACAATGAGCAGTTCTTC	CASSLDYRENNEQFF
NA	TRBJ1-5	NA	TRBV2	TGTGCCAGCAGTGAAGCGGGGGGGCGAGGTAGCAATCAGCCCCAGCATTTT	CASSEAGGRGSNQPQHF
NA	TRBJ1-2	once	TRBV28	TGTGCCAGCACCAATAGGGGGACACACTATGGCTACACCTTC	CASTNRGTHYGYTF
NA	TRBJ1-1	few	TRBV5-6	TGTGCCAGCAGCTGGGGTGGGCGGAACACTGAAGCTTTCTTT	CASSWGGRNTEAFF
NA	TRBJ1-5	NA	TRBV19	TGTGCCAGTAGTATTCGGGACCACAATCAGCCCCAGCATTTT	CASSIRDHNQPQHF
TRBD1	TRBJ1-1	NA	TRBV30	TGTGCCTGGAGTGATTACAGGGGGCTTAGTGAAGCTTTCTTT	CAWSDYRGLSEAFF
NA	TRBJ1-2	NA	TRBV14	TGTGCCAGCAGCCAAGATTTGTCAGGGAACGGGTATGGCTACACCTTC	CASSQDLSGNGYGYTF
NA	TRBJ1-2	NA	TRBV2	TGTGCCAGCAGTGAGCAGGGAGAAGGCTATGGCTACACCTTC	CASSEQGEGYGYTF
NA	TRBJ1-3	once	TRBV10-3	TGTGCCATCGCCAGCACAAAACAGGGAACTGGAAACACCATATATTTT	CAIASTKQGTGNTIYF
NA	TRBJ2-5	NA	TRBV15	TGTGCCACCAGCAGAGATTCCCGACAGGAACCAACCCTCGGGGAGACCCAGTACTTC	CATSRDSRQEPTLGETQYF
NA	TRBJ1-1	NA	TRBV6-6	TGTGCCAGCAGGTTTGAGAACACTGAAGCTTTCTTT	CASRFENTEAFF
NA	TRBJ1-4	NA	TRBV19	TGTGCCAGTAGTAACGAGGGTACAACTAATGAAAAACTGTTTTTT	CASSNEGTTNEKLFF
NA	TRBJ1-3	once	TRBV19	TGTGCCAGTAGTATGGGCATCGTAATCTCTGGAAACACCATATATTTT	CASSMGIVISGNTIYF
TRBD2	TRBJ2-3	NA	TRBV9	TGTGCCAGCAGCGTATTGAGCGGGGCAGATACGCAGTATTTT	CASSVLSGADTQYF
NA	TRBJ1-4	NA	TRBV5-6	TGTGCCAGCAGGAGGGCAGGGGATGGTCGGGAAAAACTGTTTTTT	CASRRAGDGREKLFF
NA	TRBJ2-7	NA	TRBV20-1	TGCAGTGCTGAAAGAAGTCACGAGCAGTACTTC	CSAERSHEQYF
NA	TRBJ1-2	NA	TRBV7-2	TGTGCCAGCAGCTTAAACTTGGCGGATAACTATGGCTACACCTTC	CASSLNLADNYGYTF
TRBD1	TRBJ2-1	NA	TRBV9	TGTGCCAGCAGCGTCTCGGGACAGGGATCCTACAATGAGCAGTTCTTC	CASSVSGQGSYNEQFF
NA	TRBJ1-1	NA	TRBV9	TGTGCCAGCAGCCCCTTGGGACTGGAGAACACTGAAGCTTTCTTT	CASSPLGLENTEAFF
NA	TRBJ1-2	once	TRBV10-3	TGTGCCGCTCAAAACAACAGGGAAAACTATGGCTACACCTTC	CAAQNNRENYGYTF
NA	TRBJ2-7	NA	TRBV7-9	TGTGCCAGCAGCGAAGCCCTGGCTCCTCACGAGCAGTACTTC	CASSEALAPHEQYF
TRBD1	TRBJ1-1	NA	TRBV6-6	TGTGCCAGCAGTCGACAGGGGGTAGGGACTGAAGCTTTCTTT	CASSRQGVGTEAFF
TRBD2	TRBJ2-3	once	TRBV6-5	TGTGCCAGCAGCCGGCGGGGGGGCCAAGCAGATACGCAGTATTTT	CASSRRGGQADTQYF
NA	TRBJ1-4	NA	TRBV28	TGTGCCAGCAGTTTATCACAGGGACCAAATGAAAAACTGTTTTTT	CASSLSQGPNEKLFF
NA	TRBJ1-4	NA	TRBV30	TGTGCCTGGAGTGACGACTTATCCTCAAAACTGTTTTTT	CAWSDDLSSKLFF
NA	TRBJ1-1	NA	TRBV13	TGTGCCAGCGTTAACGGGATAGTTCGGCGTGACACTGAAGCTTTCTTT	CASVNGIVRRDTEAFF
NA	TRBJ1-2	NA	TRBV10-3	TGTGCCATCAGTGAGTCGTTAAAACAGCGTCTGACCTCCTATGGCTACACCTTC	CAISESLKQRLTSYGYTF
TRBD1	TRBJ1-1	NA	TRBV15	TGTGCCACCACCCACGGGACAGTGAACACTGAAGCTTTCTTT	CATTHGTVNTEAFF
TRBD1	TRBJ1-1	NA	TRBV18	TGTGCCAGCTCACCTAGGGACAGCGCTTTAGCATCCGAAGCTTTCTTT	CASSPRDSALASEAFF
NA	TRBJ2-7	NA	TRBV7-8	TGTGCCAGCAGCTCGGGCGGCCTCTACGAGCAGTACTTC	CASSSGGLYEQYF
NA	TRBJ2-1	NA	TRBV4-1	TGCGCCAGCAGCCACAACCGGGACTTGGGCTCCTACAATGAGCAGTTCTTC	CASSHNRDLGSYNEQFF
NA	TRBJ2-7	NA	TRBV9	TGTGCCAGCAGCGTAGGTGAGAGCTCCTACGAGCAGTACTTC	CASSVGESSYEQYF
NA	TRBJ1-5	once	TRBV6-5	TGTGCCAGCAGGGATATGGGGGGGTGGAGGCCCCAGCATTTT	CASRDMGGWRPQHF
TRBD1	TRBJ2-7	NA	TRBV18	TGTGCCAGCTCACCACCGGACAGGAGTCGCTACGAGCAGTACTTC	CASSPPDRSRYEQYF